This T cell receptor beta chain was sequenced for a study of cytomegalovirus exposure and HLA in healthy donors. This CDR3 is built from 14 residues. After removal of 7 bases from V and 0 bases from J, the junction contained 5 bases not matched to a gene. Per the germline V gene, CDR1 is LNHDA and CDR2 is SQIVND (reference sequence). PCR was performed using 60 Vbeta and 13 Jbeta primers. TCRdb's copy holds only in-frame clones and misses some; the assay was immunoSEQ multiplex PCR. The sample shows approximately 170,000 clones, roughly 80% of them seen only once. The rearrangement uses TRBV19 and TRBJ1-2; the match to TRBD1 covers 7 bases. Sequenced input: PBMCs. The TCR was taken from a woman aged 25 to 39 in good health and CMV-seropositive. In DNA form, the CDR3 reads TGTGCCAGTACTGCGGGACAGACTAACTATGGCTACACCTTC. Amino acid sequence: CASTAGQTNYGYTF.